The next 13 T cell receptor beta chains were all read from a single sample in a study of T-cell memory formation after mild COVID-19. TCRdb redid the calling of the 5' RACE reads with MiXCR, one entry per CDR3 protein. The sample carries roughly 450,000 distinct CDR3 sequences, 15% to 20% recorded once. The sequencing sample was made of PBMCs or a T cell subset sorted from them (not recorded which). All receptors derive from an adult woman who had mild COVID-19 (a few samples of this study predate the infection). Cell type and time point are not known.

This clonotype was seen a handful of times. The gene calls are TRBV6-2 or TRBV6-3 and TRBJ2-7; a possible D gene is TRBD2 (6 bases). Germline V gives CDR1 MNHEY, CDR2 SVGEGT. The CDR3 is 14 residues long. V lost 4 bases and J 6 bases, leaving 16 bases between the germline ends. The chain's CDR3 is CASSSFAAGREQYF. Here the CDR3 DNA reads TGTGCCAGCAGTTCCTTCGCTGCGGGGCGCGAGCAGTACTTC.

This clonotype was detected a few times. The chain uses TRBV7-8 and TRBJ2-7, with D unclear. Germline lookup yields CDR1 SGHVS and CDR2 FQNEAQ. This CDR3 has 13 amino acids. V dropped 2 bases and J dropped 5 bases, with 10 bases sitting between them. CDR3 sequence (DNA): TGTGCCAGCAGCTTATCATGGTTAGACGAGCAGTACTTC. It encodes CASSLSWLDEQYF.

This clonotype occurred a few times. The CDR3: CAISETLQGRYGYTF. The CDR3 nucleotides are TGTGCCATCAGTGAGACCCTACAGGGTCGCTATGGCTACACCTTC. V and J are TRBV10-3 and TRBJ1-2, with a weak D call TRBD1 (6 bases). Looked up from germline, CDR1 is ENHRY and CDR2 is SYGVKD. Trimming removed 2 bases at V and 4 bases at J, with 14 bases between. The CDR3 sequence is 15 residues long.

The chain employs TRBV7-9 and TRBJ2-5; the D is unclear. This CDR3 spans 13 amino acids. The germline V gene has CDR1 SEHNR and CDR2 FQNEAQ (reference sequence). Between the trimmed V and J ends, which lost 3 bases and 4 bases, there was a span of 9 bases. CDR3: CASSFGAGETQYF. CDR3 bases: TGTGCCAGCAGCTTCGGAGCAGGAGAGACCCAGTACTTC.

The chain links TRBV19 to TRBJ2-7, with D possibly being TRBD1 (6 bases). The germline CDR1 and CDR2 sequences are LNHDA and SQIVND (reference sequence). The CDR3 has 12 amino acids. Trimming cost V 10 bases and J 5 bases, with 15 bases left between them. CDR3 protein: CATRGGRDEQYF. DNA of the CDR3: TGTGCCACCAGAGGGGGACGCGACGAGCAGTACTTC.

This sequence joins TRBV2 and TRBJ2-4; a possible D gene is TRBD1 (6 bases). Germline loops: CDR1 SNHLY, CDR2 FYNNEI. V was cut by 8 bases and J by 8 bases, with 16 bases left in between. This CDR3 is built from 13 residues. The CDR3 DNA reads as TGTGCCAGCTCCTGGGGGCGAGGAGACATTCAGTACTTC. Protein: CASSWGRGDIQYF.

This clonotype was observed at least ten times. This chain links TRBV5-1 with TRBJ1-1; D is perhaps TRBD1 (6 bases). The V end was cut by 2 bases, the J end by 5 bases, with 10 bases between. The CDR3 spans 13 residues. The germline V gene has CDR1 SGHRS and CDR2 YFSETQ. CDR3 sequence reads: CASSFTGQTEAFF. CDR3 in DNA: TGCGCCAGCAGCTTTACAGGGCAGACTGAAGCTTTCTTT.

V is TRBV12-3 or TRBV12-4 and J is TRBJ2-1, with D tentatively TRBD1 (5 bases). With 6 bases removed from V and 9 bases from J, the gap between germline ends came to 18 bases. The CDR3 sequence is 14 residues long. CDR3 residues: CASSYQGRAGEQFF. CDR3 DNA sequence: TGTGCCAGCAGCTATCAGGGCAGGGCCGGTGAGCAGTTCTTC.

The V gene is TRBV5-1, the J gene TRBJ2-7; TRBD2 agrees at 7 bases. The germline gives CDR1 SGHRS, CDR2 YFSETQ. The CDR3 consists of 14 residues. V dropped 7 bases and J dropped 4; count of bases not matched to a gene: 11. The CDR3, as DNA: TGCGCCAGCTCCCGGGGAGGGGAAGGTTACGAGCAGTACTTC. Encoded protein: CASSRGGEGYEQYF.

The chain links TRBV18 to TRBJ1-5; 7 bases agree with TRBD1. CDR1 and CDR2 (germline): KGHSH, LQKENI. V shed 2 bases, J shed 6 bases, and the junction held 4 bases outside the gene matches. This CDR3 region has 14 residues. The CDR3 protein is CASSPSQGGQPQHF. The CDR3 DNA reads as TGTGCCAGCTCACCAAGTCAGGGGGGTCAGCCCCAGCATTTT.

The chain recombines TRBV7-6 with TRBJ2-5, with D uncertain. Germline V gene data show CDR1 as SGHVS and CDR2 as FNYEAQ. Trimming took off 5 bases at V and 2 bases at J, with 15 bases between the two ends. The CDR3 has 15 residues. Here the CDR3 reads CASSPGLRGQETQYF. The CDR3 DNA reads as TGTGCCAGCAGCCCGGGTCTAAGAGGACAAGAGACCCAGTACTTC.

J is TRBJ2-7 and V is TRBV5-1; D may be TRBD1 or TRBD2 (5 bases each). The V and J ends lost 0 bases and 3 bases respectively, with 13 bases between them. The CDR3 has 15 amino acids. Germline CDR1 SGHRS, CDR2 YFSETQ. Written as DNA, the CDR3 is TGCGCCAGCAGCTTGGTGTCAGGGACCTTCTACGAGCAGTACTTC. It specifies CASSLVSGTFYEQYF.

This clonotype was found a few times. This chain uses TRBV29-1 with TRBJ2-7, with D unresolved. V was pared by 4 bases and J by 0 bases, with 13 bases between. Germline CDR1 SQVTM, CDR2 ANQGSEA. This CDR3 has 14 residues. CDR3 nucleotides: TGCAGCGTTGTATCCCCCAGGAGCTCCTACGAGCAGTACTTC. Its translation: CSVVSPRSSYEQYF.